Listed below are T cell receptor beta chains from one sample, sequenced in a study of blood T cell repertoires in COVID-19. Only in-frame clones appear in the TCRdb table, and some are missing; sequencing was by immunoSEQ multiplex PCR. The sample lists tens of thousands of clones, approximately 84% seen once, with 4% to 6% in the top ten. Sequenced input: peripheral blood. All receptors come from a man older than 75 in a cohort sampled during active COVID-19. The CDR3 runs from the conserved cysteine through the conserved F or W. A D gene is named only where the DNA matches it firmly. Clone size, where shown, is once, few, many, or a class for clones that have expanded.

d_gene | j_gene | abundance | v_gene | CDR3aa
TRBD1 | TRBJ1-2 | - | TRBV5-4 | CASSPRGRMDGYTF
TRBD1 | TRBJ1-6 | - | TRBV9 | CASSADRGGNSPLHF
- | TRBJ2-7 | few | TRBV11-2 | CASSSSYEQYF
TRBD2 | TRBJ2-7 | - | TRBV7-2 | CASSLGTSSYEQYF
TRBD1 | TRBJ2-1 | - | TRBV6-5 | CASRRETGGFNEQFF
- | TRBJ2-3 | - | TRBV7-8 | CASSLLSSGTSTDTQYF
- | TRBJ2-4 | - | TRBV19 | CASSYSQNIQYF
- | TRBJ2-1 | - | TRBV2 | CASSEDSSTYNEQFF
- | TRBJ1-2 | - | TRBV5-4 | CASSFDSNYGYTF
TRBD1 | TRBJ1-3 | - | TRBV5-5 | CASSLNPGQFSGNTIYF
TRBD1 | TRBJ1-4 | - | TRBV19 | CASSIGPGGLRLTNEKLFF
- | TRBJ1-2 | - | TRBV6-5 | CASSPDGNYGYTF
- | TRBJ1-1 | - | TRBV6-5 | CASSFIGGHTEAFF
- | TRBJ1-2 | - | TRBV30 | CAWSVGHVYGYTF
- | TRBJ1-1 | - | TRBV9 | CASTPPDRTEAFF
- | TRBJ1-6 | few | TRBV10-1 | CASSESRGYNSPLHF
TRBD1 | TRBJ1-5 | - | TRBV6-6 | CASRDYRGGQPQHF